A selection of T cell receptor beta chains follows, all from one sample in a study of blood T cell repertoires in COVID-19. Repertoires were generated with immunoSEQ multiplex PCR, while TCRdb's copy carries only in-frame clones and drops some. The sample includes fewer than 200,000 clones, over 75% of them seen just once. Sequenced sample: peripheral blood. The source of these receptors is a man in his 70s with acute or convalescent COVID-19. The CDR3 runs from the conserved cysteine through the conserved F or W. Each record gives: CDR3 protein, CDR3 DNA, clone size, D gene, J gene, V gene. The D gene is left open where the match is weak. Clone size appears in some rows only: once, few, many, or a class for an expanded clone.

CDR3 protein: CASSVQGLGELFF; CDR3 DNA: TGTGCCAGTAGCGTACAGGGGCTCGGGGAGCTGTTTTTT; clone size: NA; D gene: TRBD1; J gene: TRBJ2-2; V gene: TRBV19
CDR3 protein: CASSIQSYNGYTF; CDR3 DNA: TGTGCCAGTAGTATCCAGTCTTATAATGGCTACACCTTC; clone size: NA; D gene: NA; J gene: TRBJ1-2; V gene: TRBV19
CDR3 protein: CASSLPGQGVNSPLHF; CDR3 DNA: TGTGCCAGTAGCCTTCCGGGACAGGGGGTTAATTCACCCCTCCACTTT; clone size: NA; D gene: TRBD1; J gene: TRBJ1-6; V gene: TRBV19
CDR3 protein: CASSPWTSSSYEQYF; CDR3 DNA: TGTGCCAGCAGCCCCTGGACTAGCAGTTCCTACGAGCAGTACTTC; clone size: few; D gene: TRBD2; J gene: TRBJ2-7; V gene: TRBV9
CDR3 protein: CASSLGVTRNEQFF; CDR3 DNA: TGTGCCAGCAGCTTGGGCGTAACCCGCAATGAGCAGTTCTTC; clone size: NA; D gene: NA; J gene: TRBJ2-1; V gene: TRBV11-3
CDR3 protein: CASSTRETQYF; CDR3 DNA: TGTGCCAGCAGTACGCGGGAGACCCAGTACTTC; clone size: NA; D gene: NA; J gene: TRBJ2-5; V gene: TRBV28
CDR3 protein: CSALSGNTIYF; CDR3 DNA: TGCAGCGCCTTGTCTGGAAACACCATATATTTT; clone size: few; D gene: NA; J gene: TRBJ1-3; V gene: TRBV29-1
CDR3 protein: CAWSLPTSSYEQYF; CDR3 DNA: TGTGCCTGGAGCCTCCCGACTAGCTCCTACGAGCAGTACTTC; clone size: NA; D gene: NA; J gene: TRBJ2-7; V gene: TRBV30
CDR3 protein: CAWNSGTVYGYTF; CDR3 DNA: TGTGCCTGGAACAGTGGGACAGTCTATGGCTACACCTTC; clone size: NA; D gene: TRBD1; J gene: TRBJ1-2; V gene: TRBV30
CDR3 protein: CASSSSAYEQYF; CDR3 DNA: TGTGCCAGCAGCTCCAGCGCCTACGAGCAGTACTTC; clone size: NA; D gene: NA; J gene: TRBJ2-7; V gene: TRBV7-9
CDR3 protein: CASSSGLTEKNIQYF; CDR3 DNA: TGTGCCAGCAGCTCGGGACTGACGGAAAAAAACATTCAGTACTTC; clone size: NA; D gene: NA; J gene: TRBJ2-4; V gene: TRBV5-4
CDR3 protein: CASSEGRTVYEQYF; CDR3 DNA: TGTGCCAGCAGTGAAGGGCGGACAGTCTACGAGCAGTACTTC; clone size: NA; D gene: NA; J gene: TRBJ2-7; V gene: TRBV6-1
CDR3 protein: CASRGQGAFGNTIYF; CDR3 DNA: TGTGCCAGCAGAGGACAGGGGGCGTTTGGAAACACCATATATTTT; clone size: NA; D gene: TRBD1; J gene: TRBJ1-3; V gene: TRBV6-5
CDR3 protein: CASSLASDRPSTMNTEAFF; CDR3 DNA: TGCGCCAGCAGCTTGGCCTCGGACAGGCCGAGCACCATGAACACTGAAGCTTTCTTT; clone size: NA; D gene: TRBD1; J gene: TRBJ1-1; V gene: TRBV5-1
CDR3 protein: CASSQDRGGVGTDTQYF; CDR3 DNA: TGTGCCAGCAGCCAAGATCGCGGGGGGGTGGGCACAGATACGCAGTATTTT; clone size: NA; D gene: TRBD2; J gene: TRBJ2-3; V gene: TRBV14
CDR3 protein: CSVGDRRNTIYF; CDR3 DNA: TGCAGCGTGGGGGACAGAAGAAACACCATATATTTT; clone size: NA; D gene: TRBD1; J gene: TRBJ1-3; V gene: TRBV29-1
CDR3 protein: CASSPGGGQGDEKLFF; CDR3 DNA: TGTGCCAGTAGTCCCGGTGGGGGACAGGGAGATGAAAAACTGTTTTTT; clone size: NA; D gene: TRBD1; J gene: TRBJ1-4; V gene: TRBV19
CDR3 protein: CASSLVAGSYEQYF; CDR3 DNA: TGTGCCAGCAGCTTAGTAGCGGGATCCTACGAGCAGTACTTC; clone size: once; D gene: TRBD2; J gene: TRBJ2-7; V gene: TRBV11-3
CDR3 protein: CARVLRQPQHF; CDR3 DNA: TGTGCCAGGGTACTTCGACAGCCCCAGCATTTT; clone size: few; D gene: NA; J gene: TRBJ1-5; V gene: TRBV19
CDR3 protein: CASSQRLAGGPREQFF; CDR3 DNA: TGTGCCAGCAGTCAGAGACTAGCGGGAGGGCCTCGGGAGCAGTTCTTC; clone size: NA; D gene: TRBD2; J gene: TRBJ2-1; V gene: TRBV28
CDR3 protein: CASSIQTRAGYTDTQYF; CDR3 DNA: TGTGCCAGTAGTATTCAGACACGAGCGGGGTACACAGATACGCAGTATTTT; clone size: NA; D gene: TRBD2; J gene: TRBJ2-3; V gene: TRBV19
CDR3 protein: CASSRLINEQFF; CDR3 DNA: TGTGCCAGCAGCAGGCTCATCAATGAGCAGTTCTTC; clone size: NA; D gene: NA; J gene: TRBJ2-1; V gene: TRBV28
CDR3 protein: CASASTGTGKAYGYTF; CDR3 DNA: TGTGCCAGCGCCAGCACCGGGACAGGGAAAGCCTATGGCTACACCTTC; clone size: NA; D gene: TRBD1; J gene: TRBJ1-2; V gene: TRBV5-5
CDR3 protein: CASSQTGLNSPLHF; CDR3 DNA: TGTGCCAGCAGCCAGACAGGGCTGAATTCACCCCTCCACTTT; clone size: NA; D gene: TRBD1; J gene: TRBJ1-6; V gene: TRBV27
CDR3 protein: CASSPGGGLHEQYF; CDR3 DNA: TGCGCCAGCAGCCCCGGGGGGGGTTTACACGAGCAGTACTTC; clone size: NA; D gene: TRBD2; J gene: TRBJ2-7; V gene: TRBV5-1
CDR3 protein: CASSPPGLSSNEKLFF; CDR3 DNA: TGTGCCAGCTCACCCCCAGGCCTGAGTTCTAATGAAAAACTGTTTTTT; clone size: NA; D gene: NA; J gene: TRBJ1-4; V gene: TRBV18
CDR3 protein: CASSLDRQYEQYF; CDR3 DNA: TGCGCCAGCAGCTTGGACCGACAGTACGAGCAGTACTTC; clone size: once; D gene: NA; J gene: TRBJ2-7; V gene: TRBV5-1
CDR3 protein: CASSVRGEDGYTF; CDR3 DNA: TGTGCCAGTAGTGTCCGGGGTGAAGATGGCTACACCTTC; clone size: few; D gene: NA; J gene: TRBJ1-2; V gene: TRBV19
CDR3 protein: CASSFETSGGGETQYF; CDR3 DNA: TGTGCCAGCAGCTTTGAGACTAGCGGGGGGGGTGAGACCCAGTACTTC; clone size: few; D gene: TRBD2; J gene: TRBJ2-5; V gene: TRBV7-8
CDR3 protein: CSVRGQGNTEAFF; CDR3 DNA: TGCAGCGTCCGAGGACAGGGAAACACTGAAGCTTTCTTT; clone size: NA; D gene: TRBD1; J gene: TRBJ1-1; V gene: TRBV29-1
CDR3 protein: CASSMEQFSGNTIYF; CDR3 DNA: TGTGCCAGTAGTATGGAACAGTTCTCTGGAAACACCATATATTTT; clone size: NA; D gene: NA; J gene: TRBJ1-3; V gene: TRBV19
CDR3 protein: CASSALAGRPSYEQYF; CDR3 DNA: TGTGCCAGCAGTGCACTAGCGGGCAGGCCCTCCTACGAGCAGTACTTC; clone size: NA; D gene: TRBD2; J gene: TRBJ2-7; V gene: TRBV6-2/TRBV6-3
CDR3 protein: CASSLRSQDEAFF; CDR3 DNA: TGTGCCAGCAGTTTAAGGTCTCAGGATGAAGCTTTCTTT; clone size: NA; D gene: NA; J gene: TRBJ1-1; V gene: TRBV12-3/TRBV12-4
CDR3 protein: CAGGASGLTDTQYF; CDR3 DNA: TGTGCCGGAGGGGCTAGCGGGCTCACAGATACGCAGTATTTT; clone size: NA; D gene: TRBD2; J gene: TRBJ2-3; V gene: TRBV6-5
CDR3 protein: CASSSEQGEAFF; CDR3 DNA: TGTGCCAGCAGTTCAGAACAGGGTGAAGCTTTCTTT; clone size: NA; D gene: NA; J gene: TRBJ1-1; V gene: TRBV12-3/TRBV12-4
CDR3 protein: CASSIGIPGTGKTEAFF; CDR3 DNA: TGTGCCAGTAGTATAGGAATCCCCGGGACAGGAAAAACTGAAGCTTTCTTT; clone size: NA; D gene: TRBD1; J gene: TRBJ1-1; V gene: TRBV19